This T cell receptor beta chain originates from a study of patients and donors after allogeneic stem cell transplantation. This clonotype was recorded at least ten times. This CDR3 has 15 amino acids. Germline V gene lookup returns CDR1 LGHDT and CDR2 YNNKEL (reference sequence). V lost 1 base and J lost 1, with 7 bases in between. MiXCR, run by TCRdb on the RT-PCR reads, gives a single entry per CDR3 protein. The sample lists over 400,000 distinct CDR3 sequences, around 15% seen once, with just over 7% in the top ten. The chain uses TRBV3-1 and TRBJ2-2; D is unclear. Sequencing was carried out using blood, either unsorted or a sorted T cell fraction (not recorded which). The receptor was isolated from a human donor who was either an allogeneic HSCT recipient or a stem cell or donor lymphocyte infusion donor (not recorded which). It is not recorded whose cells these are; they may come from a transplant donor. The CDR3 bases are TGTGCCAGCAGCCAAGTGGCGAGGAACACCGGGGAGCTGTTTTTT. It is translated as CASSQVARNTGELFF.